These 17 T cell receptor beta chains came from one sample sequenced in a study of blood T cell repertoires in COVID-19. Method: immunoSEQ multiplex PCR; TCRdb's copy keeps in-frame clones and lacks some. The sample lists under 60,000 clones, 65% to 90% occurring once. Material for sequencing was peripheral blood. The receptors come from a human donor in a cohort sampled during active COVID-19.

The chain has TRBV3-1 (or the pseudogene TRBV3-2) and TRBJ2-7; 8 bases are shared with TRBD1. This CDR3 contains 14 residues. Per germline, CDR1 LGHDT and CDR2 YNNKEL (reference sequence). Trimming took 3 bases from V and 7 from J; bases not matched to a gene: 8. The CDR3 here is CASSHFSRGLEQYF. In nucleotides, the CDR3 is TGTGCCAGCAGCCATTTTTCCAGGGGGCTTGAGCAGTACTTC.

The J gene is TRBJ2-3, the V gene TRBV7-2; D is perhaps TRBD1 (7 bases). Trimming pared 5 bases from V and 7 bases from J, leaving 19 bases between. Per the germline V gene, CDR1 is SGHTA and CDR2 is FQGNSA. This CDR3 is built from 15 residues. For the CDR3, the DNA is TGTGCCAGCAGCCCCATCCCAGGGGGGAGAAATACGCAGTATTTT. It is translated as CASSPIPGGRNTQYF.

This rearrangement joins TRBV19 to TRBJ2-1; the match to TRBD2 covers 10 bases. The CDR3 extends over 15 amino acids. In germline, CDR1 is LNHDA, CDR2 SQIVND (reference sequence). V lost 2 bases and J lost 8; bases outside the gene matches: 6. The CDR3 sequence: CASSISLGTSDEQFF. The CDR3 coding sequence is TGTGCCAGTAGTATATCCCTCGGGACTAGCGATGAGCAGTTCTTC.

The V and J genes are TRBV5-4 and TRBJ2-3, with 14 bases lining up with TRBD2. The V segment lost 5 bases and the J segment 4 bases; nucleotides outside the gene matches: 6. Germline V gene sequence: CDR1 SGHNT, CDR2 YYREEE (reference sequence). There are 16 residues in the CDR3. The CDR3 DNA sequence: TGTGCCAGCAGTAAAGGACTAGCGGGAGGTGCAGATACGCAGTATTTT. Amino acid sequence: CASSKGLAGGADTQYF.

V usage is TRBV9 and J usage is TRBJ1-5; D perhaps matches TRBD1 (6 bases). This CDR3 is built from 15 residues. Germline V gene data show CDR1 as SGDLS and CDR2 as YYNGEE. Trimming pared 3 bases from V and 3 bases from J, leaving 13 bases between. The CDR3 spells CASSATGQYNQPQHF. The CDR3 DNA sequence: TGTGCCAGCAGCGCAACAGGGCAGTACAATCAGCCCCAGCATTTT. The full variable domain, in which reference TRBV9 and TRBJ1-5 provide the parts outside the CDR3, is DSGVTQTPKHLITATGQRVTLRCSPRSGDLSVYWYQQSLDQGLQFLIQYYNGEERAKGNILERFSAQQFPDLHSELNLSSLELGDSALYFCASSATGQYNQPQHFGDGTRLSIL.

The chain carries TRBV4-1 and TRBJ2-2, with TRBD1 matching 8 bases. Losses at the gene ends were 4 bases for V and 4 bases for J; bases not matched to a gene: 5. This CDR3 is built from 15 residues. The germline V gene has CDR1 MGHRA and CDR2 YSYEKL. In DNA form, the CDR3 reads TGCGCCAGCAGCCCGACAGGGGTGATCACCGGGGAGCTGTTTTTT. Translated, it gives CASSPTGVITGELFF.

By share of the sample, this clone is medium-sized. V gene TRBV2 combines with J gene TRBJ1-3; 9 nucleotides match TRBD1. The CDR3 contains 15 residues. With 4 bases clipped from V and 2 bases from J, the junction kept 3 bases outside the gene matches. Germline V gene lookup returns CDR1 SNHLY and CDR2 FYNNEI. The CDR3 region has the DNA TGTGCCAGCAGTGCCGGGACAGGGCCTGGAAACACCATATATTTT. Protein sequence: CASSAGTGPGNTIYF.

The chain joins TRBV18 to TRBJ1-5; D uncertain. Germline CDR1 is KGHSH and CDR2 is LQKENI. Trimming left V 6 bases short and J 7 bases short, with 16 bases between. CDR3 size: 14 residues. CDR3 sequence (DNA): TGTGCCAGCTCTCCAGACCGGACGGGGCAGCCCCAGCATTTT. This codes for CASSPDRTGQPQHF.

The CDR3 nucleotides are TGTGCCAGCAGCTTGGAGTGGCAGGGCTTCTACGGCTACACCTTC. Its translation: CASSLEWQGFYGYTF. V is TRBV5-5 and J is TRBJ1-2, with D possibly being TRBD1 (5 bases). The CDR3 is 15 residues long. V lost 0 bases, J lost 8 bases, and 17 bases lay in between. Germline V CDR1 and CDR2: SGHKS, YYEKEE (reference sequence).

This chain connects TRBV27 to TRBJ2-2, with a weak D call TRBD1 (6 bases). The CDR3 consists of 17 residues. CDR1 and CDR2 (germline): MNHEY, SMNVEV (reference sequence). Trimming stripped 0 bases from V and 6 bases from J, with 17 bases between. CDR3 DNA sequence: TGTGCCAGCAGTTTATCGGGGGCCCCAGGAGACGCCGGGGAGCTGTTTTTT. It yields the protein CASSLSGAPGDAGELFF.

CDR3 residues: CASSLEGNTGELFF. The CDR3 DNA sequence: TGTGCCAGCAGCTTGGAGGGAAATACCGGGGAGCTGTTTTTT. V usage is TRBV7-9 and J usage is TRBJ2-2, with TRBD2 as a possible D gene (6 bases). This CDR3 has 14 residues. The V end was cut by 3 bases, the J end by 5 bases, with 10 bases between. The germline V gene encodes CDR1 SEHNR and CDR2 FQNEAQ (reference sequence).

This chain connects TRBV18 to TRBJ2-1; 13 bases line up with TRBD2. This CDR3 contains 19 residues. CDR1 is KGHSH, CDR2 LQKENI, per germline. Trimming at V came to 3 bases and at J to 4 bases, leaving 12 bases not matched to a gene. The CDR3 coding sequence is TGTGCCAGCTCACCGTTTTCTGGACTAGCGGGAGTAGGATACAATGAGCAGTTCTTC. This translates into CASSPFSGLAGVGYNEQFF.

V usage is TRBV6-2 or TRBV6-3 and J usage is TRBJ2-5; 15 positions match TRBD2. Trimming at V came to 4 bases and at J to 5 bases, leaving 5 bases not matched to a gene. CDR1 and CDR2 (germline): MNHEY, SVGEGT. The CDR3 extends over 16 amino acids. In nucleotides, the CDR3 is TGTGCCAGCAGTTCCGGGACTAGCGGGAGGAGTGAGACCCAGTACTTC. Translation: CASSSGTSGRSETQYF.

The CDR3 loop reads CASSQGAVGSGANVLTF. CDR3 in DNA: TGTGCCAGCAGCCAAGGGGCTGTCGGATCTGGGGCCAACGTCCTGACTTTC. This sequence joins TRBV3-1 (or the pseudogene TRBV3-2) and TRBJ2-6, with no clear D. CDR3 size: 17 residues. The V end was cut by 1 base, the J end by 1 base, with 11 bases between. CDR1 and CDR2 from the germline V gene are LGHDT and YNNKEL (reference sequence).

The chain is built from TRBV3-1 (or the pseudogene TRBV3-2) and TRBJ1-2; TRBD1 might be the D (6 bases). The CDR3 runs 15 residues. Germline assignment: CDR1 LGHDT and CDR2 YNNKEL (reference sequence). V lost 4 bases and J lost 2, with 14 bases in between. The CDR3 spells CASSPRGAKNYGYTF. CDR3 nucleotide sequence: TGTGCCAGCAGCCCACGGGGGGCGAAAAACTATGGCTACACCTTC.

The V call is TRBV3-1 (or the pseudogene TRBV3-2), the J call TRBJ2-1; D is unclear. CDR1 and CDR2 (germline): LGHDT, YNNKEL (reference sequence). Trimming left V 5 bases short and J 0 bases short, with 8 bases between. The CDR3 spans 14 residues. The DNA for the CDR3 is TGTGCCAGCAGCGCGGTTAGCTCCTACAATGAGCAGTTCTTC. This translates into CASSAVSSYNEQFF.

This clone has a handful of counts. This chain's CDR3 is CASRRLAELFF. The CDR3 DNA is TGTGCCAGCAGAAGACTAGCGGAGCTGTTTTTT. The chain recombines TRBV28 with TRBJ2-2, with 7 bases lining up with TRBD2. Germline V gene data show CDR1 as MDHEN and CDR2 as SYDVKM. The J segment lost 10 bases and the V segment lost 6 bases, leaving 2 bases of the junction unmatched. The CDR3 has 11 amino acids.